The sample holds many counts of the clone carrying this T cell receptor (beta chain). Antigen specificity is unknown. This specimen belongs to a study of regulatory T cells in long-lasting Graves disease. For the study at large: Persistence in Graves' disease required over 5 years of antithyroid drugs plus positive TSH receptor antibodies.

To make TCR beta libraries, researchers used iRepertoire HTBI primers and Arm-PCR of CDR3 regions. TCRdb re-derived calls from the multiplex PCR reads in MiXCR, one entry per CDR3 protein. The table records over 250,000 distinct CDR3 sequences, roughly a fifth of them present only once. This sample's time point: persistent/refractory GD, antithyroid drugs over 5 years with positive TRAb. Extracted PBMC RNA gave rise to the TCR library. General study findings and limits: Thyroid tissue went unexamined; only peripheral blood was analyzed. With a few thousand shared public clonotypes, persistent patients exceeded new patients, who shared about a thousand.

The origin of this receptor is a female donor with Graves disease. Sequenced material: peripheral blood mononuclear cells (PBMCs), taken when the disease was refractory, from a patient treated with antithyroid drugs.

In DNA, the CDR3 is TGTGCCAGCAGCCCCGAGGTGGGGCCGCTCTACGAGCAGTACTTC. It codes for CASSPEVGPLYEQYF. The rearrangement joins TRBV5-5 to TRBJ2-7, with TRBD1 as a possible D gene (5 bases). The germline CDR1 and CDR2 sequences are SGHKS and YYEKEE (reference sequence). V shed 4 bases and J shed 3 bases, with 17 bases lying between them. The CDR3 length is 15 residues.